This T cell receptor (beta chain) originates from a study of graft-versus-host responses after intestinal transplantation. About the study: Recipients had multivisceral, liver-intestinal, or isolated intestinal transplants.

Method: immunoSEQ multiplex PCR; TCRdb's copy keeps in-frame clones and lacks some. Found here are more than 20,000 clones, approximately 87% of them singletons; the top ten hold 0.95% to 1.3%. CDR1 and CDR2 from the germline V gene are SGHVS and FNYEAQ. This CDR3 comprises 15 residues. Findings and limits, study-wide: High graft-versus-host to host-versus-graft clonal ratios were found in allografts of patients who had graft-donor T cell macrochimerism. After transplant, early declines in HvG clones were associated with peak levels of circulating GvH clones. GvH clonotypes were identified within recipient marrow, with a subset emerging first in ileum or blood.

This clone has only one observation. The antigen is undetermined. The V call is TRBV7-6, the J call TRBJ2-5; D perhaps matches TRBD1 (7 bases). The J call could be wrong; TRBJ2-7 is a better fit for the DNA end. Sample: PBMCs, taken approximately four weeks after intestinal transplant. The sequence derives from a human patient who received an intestinal transplant, so some T cells may come from the graft donor. The CDR3 protein is CASSFGGGGSYEQYF. CDR3 coding DNA: TGTGCCAGCAGCTTCGGAGGGGGCGGTTCCTACGAGCAGTACTTC.